This T cell receptor beta chain was identified in a study of T cells in Graves' hyperthyroidism and ophthalmopathy. This clonotype occurred a few times. Its target is not known. Aged 18 to 65, the patients had hyperthyroidism that was newly diagnosed and had lasted under 2 months. Diagnostic assessment was based on clinical symptoms, serum thyroxine and TRAb, thyroid ultrasound and orbital computed tomography. V was trimmed by 3 bases and J by 4 bases, leaving 8 bases between them. The CDR3 is 13 amino acids. Germline lookup yields CDR1 SGDLS and CDR2 YYNGEE. Whole-study findings and limits: Ophthalmopathy could be told apart from stable hyperthyroidism with a 13 V-J model.

RNA transcripts provided the source from which TCR beta CDR3 regions were amplified. A set of HTBI primers served as the primers for a first-round RT-PCR of the TCR CDR3. TCRdb re-analysed the multiplex PCR reads in MiXCR, keeping a single row per CDR3 protein. There are about 580,000 distinct CDR3 sequences in the sample; more than 11% occur only once, and more than 4.5% lies in the top ten. The TCR comes from a woman in her 30s with Graves' hyperthyroidism that later progressed to Graves' ophthalmopathy. Sequenced input: blood. The chain uses TRBV9 and TRBJ2-1; D ambiguous. CDR3 residues: CASSELVYNEQFF. CDR3 in DNA: TGTGCCAGCAGCGAGCTAGTGTACAATGAGCAGTTCTTC. Complete variable domain (other parts from reference TRBV9 and TRBJ2-1): DSGVTQTPKHLITATGQRVTLRCSPRSGDLSVYWYQQSLDQGLQFLIQYYNGEERAKGNILERFSAQQFPDLHSELNLSSLELGDSALYFCASSELVYNEQFFGPGTRLTVL.